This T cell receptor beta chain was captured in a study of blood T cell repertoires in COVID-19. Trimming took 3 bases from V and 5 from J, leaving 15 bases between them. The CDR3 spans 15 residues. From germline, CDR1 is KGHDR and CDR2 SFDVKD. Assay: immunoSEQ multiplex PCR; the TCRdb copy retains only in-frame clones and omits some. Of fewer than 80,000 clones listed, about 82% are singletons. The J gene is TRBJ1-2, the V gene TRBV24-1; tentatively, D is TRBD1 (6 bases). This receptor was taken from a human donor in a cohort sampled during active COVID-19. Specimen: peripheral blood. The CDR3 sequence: CATSDAGASGYGYTF. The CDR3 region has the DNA TGTGCCACCAGTGATGCGGGGGCCTCAGGATATGGCTACACCTTC.